A selection of T cell receptor beta chains follows, all from one sample in a study of naive and memory T cell subsets. TCRdb re-derived calls from the UMI-ligation and nested PCR reads in MiXCR, one entry per CDR3 protein. The sample records roughly 150,000 distinct CDR3 sequences, roughly 22% being singletons. Sequencing used naive CD4+ T cells from blood. The receptors here all came from a human donor in good health. CDR3s include the opening cysteine and the closing phenylalanine or tryptophan. A D gene is named only where the DNA matches it firmly. The size field is filled for only some rows; it gives once, few, many or a size class.

V gene: TRBV12-3/TRBV12-4; D gene: TRBD1; J gene: TRBJ2-7; clone size: few; CDR3 DNA: TGTGCCAGCAGACCCCCGGGACAGAATTTCTACGAGCAGTACTTC; CDR3 protein: CASRPPGQNFYEQYF
V gene: TRBV28; D gene: TRBD2; J gene: TRBJ2-3; clone size: once; CDR3 DNA: TGTGCCAGCAGATTAGCGGGAGGGTCGGGCACAGATACGCAGTATTTT; CDR3 protein: CASRLAGGSGTDTQYF
V gene: TRBV27; D gene: NA; J gene: TRBJ2-7; clone size: few; CDR3 DNA: TGTGCCAGCAGAAGAGGACCCTACGAGCAGTACTTC; CDR3 protein: CASRRGPYEQYF
V gene: TRBV28; D gene: NA; J gene: TRBJ1-2; clone size: NA; CDR3 DNA: TGTGCCAGCAGTAGCGGGACGGTGTCCTATGGCTACACCTTC; CDR3 protein: CASSSGTVSYGYTF
V gene: TRBV5-1; D gene: TRBD1; J gene: TRBJ2-3; clone size: NA; CDR3 DNA: TGCGCCAGCAGCTTGTGGGGACAGGGGACCGATACGCAGTATTTT; CDR3 protein: CASSLWGQGTDTQYF
V gene: TRBV25-1; D gene: TRBD1; J gene: TRBJ1-1; clone size: few; CDR3 DNA: TGTGCCAGCAGTGAATCCCGGCAGGGGGGGAACACTGAAGCTTTCTTT; CDR3 protein: CASSESRQGGNTEAFF
V gene: TRBV5-1; D gene: TRBD1; J gene: TRBJ2-7; clone size: NA; CDR3 DNA: TGCGCCAGCAACCGAACGGGACAGGGCTACGAGCAGTACTTC; CDR3 protein: CASNRTGQGYEQYF
V gene: TRBV12-3/TRBV12-4; D gene: TRBD2; J gene: TRBJ2-1; clone size: NA; CDR3 DNA: TGTGCCAGCAGTACGCACGTACTAGCGAGCTCCTACAATGAGCAGTTCTTC; CDR3 protein: CASSTHVLASSYNEQFF
V gene: TRBV5-1; D gene: TRBD1; J gene: TRBJ2-1; clone size: NA; CDR3 DNA: TGCGCCAGCAGCGCGACAGGGACGTCCTACAATGAGCAGTTCTTC; CDR3 protein: CASSATGTSYNEQFF
V gene: TRBV28; D gene: TRBD1; J gene: TRBJ2-7; clone size: few; CDR3 DNA: TGTGCCAGCAGTTCGCTCGGGACAGGGTACCACGAGCAGTACTTC; CDR3 protein: CASSSLGTGYHEQYF
V gene: TRBV28; D gene: TRBD1; J gene: TRBJ2-7; clone size: many; CDR3 DNA: TGTGCCAGCAGCCTTCCCGGGACAGCTCTGGACGAGCAGTACTTC; CDR3 protein: CASSLPGTALDEQYF
V gene: TRBV20-1; D gene: NA; J gene: TRBJ2-3; clone size: NA; CDR3 DNA: TGCAGTGCTAGCGGGACCAATACAGATACGCAGTATTTT; CDR3 protein: CSASGTNTDTQYF
V gene: TRBV20-1; D gene: NA; J gene: TRBJ2-1; clone size: NA; CDR3 DNA: TGCAGTGCTAGAGATTCGGCACTCTCCTACAATGAGCAGTTCTTC; CDR3 protein: CSARDSALSYNEQFF
V gene: TRBV2; D gene: TRBD2; J gene: TRBJ2-3; clone size: NA; CDR3 DNA: TGTGCCAGCAGTTGGGGGGGACCGGCGTCCACAGATACGCAGTATTTT; CDR3 protein: CASSWGGPASTDTQYF
V gene: TRBV27; D gene: NA; J gene: TRBJ2-1; clone size: NA; CDR3 DNA: TGTGCCAGCAGTTCACTAGCACGATACAATGAGCAGTTCTTC; CDR3 protein: CASSSLARYNEQFF
V gene: TRBV11-2; D gene: NA; J gene: TRBJ2-1; clone size: many; CDR3 DNA: TGTGCCAGCAGCCTCTCGACATTCCGCTCCTACAATGAGCAGTTCTTC; CDR3 protein: CASSLSTFRSYNEQFF
V gene: TRBV18; D gene: NA; J gene: TRBJ1-1; clone size: few; CDR3 DNA: TGTGCCAGCTCTCGAGGACTAACGGACACTGAAGCTTTCTTT; CDR3 protein: CASSRGLTDTEAFF
V gene: TRBV18; D gene: NA; J gene: TRBJ1-1; clone size: few; CDR3 DNA: TGTGCCAGCTCACCTCTGGGACACCTGAACACTGAAGCTTTCTTT; CDR3 protein: CASSPLGHLNTEAFF
V gene: TRBV30; D gene: NA; J gene: TRBJ2-3; clone size: many; CDR3 DNA: TGTGCCTGGGAACGTACAGGGAGGACGCAGTATTTT; CDR3 protein: CAWERTGRTQYF
V gene: TRBV20-1; D gene: TRBD2; J gene: TRBJ2-3; clone size: few; CDR3 DNA: TGCAGTGCTAGACCGAGCGGGACTAGCACAGATACGCAGTATTTT; CDR3 protein: CSARPSGTSTDTQYF
V gene: TRBV7-2; D gene: NA; J gene: TRBJ2-2; clone size: NA; CDR3 DNA: TGTGCCAGCAGCCTGGACATGCGGAACACCGGGGAGCTGTTTTTT; CDR3 protein: CASSLDMRNTGELFF
V gene: TRBV6-1; D gene: NA; J gene: TRBJ2-3; clone size: once; CDR3 DNA: TGTGCCAGCAGTGATGCCAGAACAGATACGCAGTATTTT; CDR3 protein: CASSDARTDTQYF
V gene: TRBV5-4; D gene: NA; J gene: TRBJ1-6; clone size: few; CDR3 DNA: TGTGCCAGCAGCTTCTCACTTAATTCACCCCTCCACTTT; CDR3 protein: CASSFSLNSPLHF
V gene: TRBV29-1; D gene: TRBD2; J gene: TRBJ2-1; clone size: NA; CDR3 DNA: TGCAGCGCGGCCCCCCGGACTAGCGGGAGCGGTGAGCAGTTCTTC; CDR3 protein: CSAAPRTSGSGEQFF
V gene: TRBV29-1; D gene: NA; J gene: TRBJ2-5; clone size: NA; CDR3 DNA: TGCAGCGGGGAGGACGGACGGCGGTCGTACTTC; CDR3 protein: CSGEDGRRSYF
V gene: TRBV28; D gene: NA; J gene: TRBJ2-7; clone size: NA; CDR3 DNA: TGTGCCAGCAGCAGCCTAGTTATGCGGCAGTACTTC; CDR3 protein: CASSSLVMRQYF
V gene: TRBV7-6; D gene: TRBD2; J gene: TRBJ2-4; clone size: few; CDR3 DNA: TGTGCCAGCAGCTCCCGTAGCGGGACACAGCATCAAAACATTCAGTACTTC; CDR3 protein: CASSSRSGTQHQNIQYF
V gene: TRBV6-2/TRBV6-3; D gene: NA; J gene: TRBJ1-5; clone size: NA; CDR3 DNA: TGTGCCAGCAGTTACTCGAGGTCTGGGAATCAGCCCCAGCATTTT; CDR3 protein: CASSYSRSGNQPQHF
V gene: TRBV20-1; D gene: TRBD2; J gene: TRBJ2-1; clone size: few; CDR3 DNA: TGCAGTGCTAGAGAGATAACTAGCGGGAAAACCAATGAGCAGTTCTTC; CDR3 protein: CSAREITSGKTNEQFF
V gene: TRBV11-1; D gene: NA; J gene: TRBJ2-7; clone size: few; CDR3 DNA: TGTGCCAGCAGCCCAAGCCTACCGGGCCGCCTAACCTACGAGCAGTACTTC; CDR3 protein: CASSPSLPGRLTYEQYF
V gene: TRBV29-1; D gene: NA; J gene: TRBJ1-1; clone size: few; CDR3 DNA: TGCAGCGTTGCGGCGGGGGTTCGGAACACTGAAGCTTTCTTT; CDR3 protein: CSVAAGVRNTEAFF
V gene: TRBV7-2; D gene: NA; J gene: TRBJ1-5; clone size: NA; CDR3 DNA: TGTGCCAGCAGCTTAGGTCCCGTAAGGGGTAATCAGCCCCAGCATTTT; CDR3 protein: CASSLGPVRGNQPQHF
V gene: TRBV28; D gene: TRBD2; J gene: TRBJ2-5; clone size: NA; CDR3 DNA: TGTGCCAGCAGTAAACGGCTCGGGGGGCAAGAGACCCAGTACTTC; CDR3 protein: CASSKRLGGQETQYF
V gene: TRBV21-1; D gene: NA; J gene: TRBJ2-1; clone size: many; CDR3 DNA: TGTGCCAGCAGCTACGGGACTCTTTACAATGAGCAGTTCTTC; CDR3 protein: CASSYGTLYNEQFF
V gene: TRBV5-1; D gene: NA; J gene: TRBJ2-1; clone size: NA; CDR3 DNA: TGCGCCAGCAGCTTGGTTCTGGGCCCCGCGAATGAGCAGTTCTTC; CDR3 protein: CASSLVLGPANEQFF
V gene: TRBV28; D gene: NA; J gene: TRBJ2-7; clone size: few; CDR3 DNA: TGTGCCAGCAGTTATGGCGCTTTCGCGTACGAGCAGTACTTC; CDR3 protein: CASSYGAFAYEQYF
V gene: TRBV12-5; D gene: TRBD1; J gene: TRBJ2-7; clone size: many; CDR3 DNA: TGTGCTAGTGGTCCCTCCACAGGGGTCTACTCCTACGAGCAGTACTTC; CDR3 protein: CASGPSTGVYSYEQYF
V gene: TRBV6-6; D gene: NA; J gene: TRBJ1-5; clone size: few; CDR3 DNA: TGTGCCAGCAGTTTCAAGGGCCGGCAGCCCCAGCATTTT; CDR3 protein: CASSFKGRQPQHF
V gene: TRBV5-1; D gene: TRBD1; J gene: TRBJ2-1; clone size: NA; CDR3 DNA: TGCGCCAGCAGCTGGACAGGGTCGTACAATGAGCAGTTCTTC; CDR3 protein: CASSWTGSYNEQFF
V gene: TRBV6-2/TRBV6-3; D gene: TRBD2; J gene: TRBJ2-4; clone size: NA; CDR3 DNA: TGTGCCAGCAGTTACGCCAGCGGGAGAGCCAAAAACATTCAGTACTTC; CDR3 protein: CASSYASGRAKNIQYF
V gene: TRBV20-1; D gene: NA; J gene: TRBJ2-3; clone size: many; CDR3 DNA: TGCAGTGCTAGAGCCTTAAGGGGAACAGATACGCAGTATTTT; CDR3 protein: CSARALRGTDTQYF
V gene: TRBV19; D gene: TRBD2; J gene: TRBJ2-2; clone size: many; CDR3 DNA: TGTGCCAGTAGTAAGGCGGTACTGGCGGGACTAGCACAGACCGGGGAGCTGTTTTTT; CDR3 protein: CASSKAVLAGLAQTGELFF
V gene: TRBV20-1; D gene: NA; J gene: TRBJ2-1; clone size: NA; CDR3 DNA: TGCAGTGCTCCGACGGCCCCCTACGCTGTATACAATGAGCAGTTCTTC; CDR3 protein: CSAPTAPYAVYNEQFF
V gene: TRBV20-1; D gene: NA; J gene: TRBJ2-2; clone size: NA; CDR3 DNA: TGCAGTGCTAGAGATACGGCCGGGAACACCGGGGAGCTGTTTTTT; CDR3 protein: CSARDTAGNTGELFF
V gene: TRBV6-2/TRBV6-3; D gene: TRBD2; J gene: TRBJ2-1; clone size: many; CDR3 DNA: TGTGCCAGCAGTTTCCGAAGACTAGCGGGGGCCTACAATGAGCAGTTCTTC; CDR3 protein: CASSFRRLAGAYNEQFF
V gene: TRBV29-1; D gene: NA; J gene: TRBJ1-1; clone size: NA; CDR3 DNA: TGCAGCGTTGGGCAGGGATCGAACACTGAAGCTTTCTTT; CDR3 protein: CSVGQGSNTEAFF
V gene: TRBV11-2; D gene: NA; J gene: TRBJ2-5; clone size: NA; CDR3 DNA: TGTGCCAGCAGCTTAAGCAGGGGTTTTGCGACCCAGTACTTC; CDR3 protein: CASSLSRGFATQYF
V gene: TRBV20-1; D gene: NA; J gene: TRBJ1-1; clone size: NA; CDR3 DNA: TGCAGTGCTAGCTGGGTGAACACTGAAGCTTTCTTT; CDR3 protein: CSASWVNTEAFF
V gene: TRBV7-3; D gene: NA; J gene: TRBJ2-3; clone size: NA; CDR3 DNA: TGTGCCAGCAGCTTCAGCGGGCCAGATACGCAGTATTTT; CDR3 protein: CASSFSGPDTQYF
V gene: TRBV10-3; D gene: TRBD2; J gene: TRBJ2-2; clone size: NA; CDR3 DNA: TGTGCCATCACTCCTAGCGGGGGAGCGAACACCGGGGAGCTGTTTTTT; CDR3 protein: CAITPSGGANTGELFF
V gene: TRBV19; D gene: TRBD1; J gene: TRBJ1-5; clone size: few; CDR3 DNA: TGTGCCAGTATCGACGACCCGGGACAGTATAGCAATCAGCCCCAGCATTTT; CDR3 protein: CASIDDPGQYSNQPQHF
V gene: TRBV7-2; D gene: NA; J gene: TRBJ2-5; clone size: NA; CDR3 DNA: TGTGCCAGCAGCTCCTACGCGGGGCGGGAGACCCAGTACTTC; CDR3 protein: CASSSYAGRETQYF
V gene: TRBV4-1; D gene: NA; J gene: TRBJ2-4; clone size: NA; CDR3 DNA: TGCGCCAGCAGCTTGGAGGGGGGCATCAACGCCAAAAACATTCAGTACTTC; CDR3 protein: CASSLEGGINAKNIQYF
V gene: TRBV4-2; D gene: TRBD1; J gene: TRBJ2-1; clone size: NA; CDR3 DNA: TGTGCCAGCAGCCAGACCCGGGACAGAGTCTCTAGCTCCTACAATGAGCAGTTCTTC; CDR3 protein: CASSQTRDRVSSSYNEQFF
V gene: TRBV29-1; D gene: NA; J gene: TRBJ1-2; clone size: NA; CDR3 DNA: TGCAGCGTTGATGGGCTCGGGAACTATGGCTACACCTTC; CDR3 protein: CSVDGLGNYGYTF
V gene: TRBV20-1; D gene: NA; J gene: TRBJ2-2; clone size: few; CDR3 DNA: TGCAGTGCAACTAATCCGAACACCGGGGAGCTGTTTTTT; CDR3 protein: CSATNPNTGELFF
V gene: TRBV28; D gene: TRBD1; J gene: TRBJ1-3; clone size: NA; CDR3 DNA: TGTGCCAGCAGGGCAGGGGGGATATCTGGAAACACCATATATTTT; CDR3 protein: CASRAGGISGNTIYF